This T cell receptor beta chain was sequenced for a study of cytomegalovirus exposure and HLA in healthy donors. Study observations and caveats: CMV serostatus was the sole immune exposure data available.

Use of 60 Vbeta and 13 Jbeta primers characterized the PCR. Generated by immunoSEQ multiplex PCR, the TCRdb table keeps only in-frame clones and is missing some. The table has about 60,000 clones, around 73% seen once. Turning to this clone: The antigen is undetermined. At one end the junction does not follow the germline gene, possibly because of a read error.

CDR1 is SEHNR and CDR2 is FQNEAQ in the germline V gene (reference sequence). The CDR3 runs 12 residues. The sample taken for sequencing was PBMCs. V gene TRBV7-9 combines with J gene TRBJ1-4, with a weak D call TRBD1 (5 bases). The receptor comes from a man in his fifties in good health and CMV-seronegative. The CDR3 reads CSSRGVGEKLFF. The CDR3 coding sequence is TGTTCCAGCCGGGGGGTAGGGGAAAAACTGTTTTTT.